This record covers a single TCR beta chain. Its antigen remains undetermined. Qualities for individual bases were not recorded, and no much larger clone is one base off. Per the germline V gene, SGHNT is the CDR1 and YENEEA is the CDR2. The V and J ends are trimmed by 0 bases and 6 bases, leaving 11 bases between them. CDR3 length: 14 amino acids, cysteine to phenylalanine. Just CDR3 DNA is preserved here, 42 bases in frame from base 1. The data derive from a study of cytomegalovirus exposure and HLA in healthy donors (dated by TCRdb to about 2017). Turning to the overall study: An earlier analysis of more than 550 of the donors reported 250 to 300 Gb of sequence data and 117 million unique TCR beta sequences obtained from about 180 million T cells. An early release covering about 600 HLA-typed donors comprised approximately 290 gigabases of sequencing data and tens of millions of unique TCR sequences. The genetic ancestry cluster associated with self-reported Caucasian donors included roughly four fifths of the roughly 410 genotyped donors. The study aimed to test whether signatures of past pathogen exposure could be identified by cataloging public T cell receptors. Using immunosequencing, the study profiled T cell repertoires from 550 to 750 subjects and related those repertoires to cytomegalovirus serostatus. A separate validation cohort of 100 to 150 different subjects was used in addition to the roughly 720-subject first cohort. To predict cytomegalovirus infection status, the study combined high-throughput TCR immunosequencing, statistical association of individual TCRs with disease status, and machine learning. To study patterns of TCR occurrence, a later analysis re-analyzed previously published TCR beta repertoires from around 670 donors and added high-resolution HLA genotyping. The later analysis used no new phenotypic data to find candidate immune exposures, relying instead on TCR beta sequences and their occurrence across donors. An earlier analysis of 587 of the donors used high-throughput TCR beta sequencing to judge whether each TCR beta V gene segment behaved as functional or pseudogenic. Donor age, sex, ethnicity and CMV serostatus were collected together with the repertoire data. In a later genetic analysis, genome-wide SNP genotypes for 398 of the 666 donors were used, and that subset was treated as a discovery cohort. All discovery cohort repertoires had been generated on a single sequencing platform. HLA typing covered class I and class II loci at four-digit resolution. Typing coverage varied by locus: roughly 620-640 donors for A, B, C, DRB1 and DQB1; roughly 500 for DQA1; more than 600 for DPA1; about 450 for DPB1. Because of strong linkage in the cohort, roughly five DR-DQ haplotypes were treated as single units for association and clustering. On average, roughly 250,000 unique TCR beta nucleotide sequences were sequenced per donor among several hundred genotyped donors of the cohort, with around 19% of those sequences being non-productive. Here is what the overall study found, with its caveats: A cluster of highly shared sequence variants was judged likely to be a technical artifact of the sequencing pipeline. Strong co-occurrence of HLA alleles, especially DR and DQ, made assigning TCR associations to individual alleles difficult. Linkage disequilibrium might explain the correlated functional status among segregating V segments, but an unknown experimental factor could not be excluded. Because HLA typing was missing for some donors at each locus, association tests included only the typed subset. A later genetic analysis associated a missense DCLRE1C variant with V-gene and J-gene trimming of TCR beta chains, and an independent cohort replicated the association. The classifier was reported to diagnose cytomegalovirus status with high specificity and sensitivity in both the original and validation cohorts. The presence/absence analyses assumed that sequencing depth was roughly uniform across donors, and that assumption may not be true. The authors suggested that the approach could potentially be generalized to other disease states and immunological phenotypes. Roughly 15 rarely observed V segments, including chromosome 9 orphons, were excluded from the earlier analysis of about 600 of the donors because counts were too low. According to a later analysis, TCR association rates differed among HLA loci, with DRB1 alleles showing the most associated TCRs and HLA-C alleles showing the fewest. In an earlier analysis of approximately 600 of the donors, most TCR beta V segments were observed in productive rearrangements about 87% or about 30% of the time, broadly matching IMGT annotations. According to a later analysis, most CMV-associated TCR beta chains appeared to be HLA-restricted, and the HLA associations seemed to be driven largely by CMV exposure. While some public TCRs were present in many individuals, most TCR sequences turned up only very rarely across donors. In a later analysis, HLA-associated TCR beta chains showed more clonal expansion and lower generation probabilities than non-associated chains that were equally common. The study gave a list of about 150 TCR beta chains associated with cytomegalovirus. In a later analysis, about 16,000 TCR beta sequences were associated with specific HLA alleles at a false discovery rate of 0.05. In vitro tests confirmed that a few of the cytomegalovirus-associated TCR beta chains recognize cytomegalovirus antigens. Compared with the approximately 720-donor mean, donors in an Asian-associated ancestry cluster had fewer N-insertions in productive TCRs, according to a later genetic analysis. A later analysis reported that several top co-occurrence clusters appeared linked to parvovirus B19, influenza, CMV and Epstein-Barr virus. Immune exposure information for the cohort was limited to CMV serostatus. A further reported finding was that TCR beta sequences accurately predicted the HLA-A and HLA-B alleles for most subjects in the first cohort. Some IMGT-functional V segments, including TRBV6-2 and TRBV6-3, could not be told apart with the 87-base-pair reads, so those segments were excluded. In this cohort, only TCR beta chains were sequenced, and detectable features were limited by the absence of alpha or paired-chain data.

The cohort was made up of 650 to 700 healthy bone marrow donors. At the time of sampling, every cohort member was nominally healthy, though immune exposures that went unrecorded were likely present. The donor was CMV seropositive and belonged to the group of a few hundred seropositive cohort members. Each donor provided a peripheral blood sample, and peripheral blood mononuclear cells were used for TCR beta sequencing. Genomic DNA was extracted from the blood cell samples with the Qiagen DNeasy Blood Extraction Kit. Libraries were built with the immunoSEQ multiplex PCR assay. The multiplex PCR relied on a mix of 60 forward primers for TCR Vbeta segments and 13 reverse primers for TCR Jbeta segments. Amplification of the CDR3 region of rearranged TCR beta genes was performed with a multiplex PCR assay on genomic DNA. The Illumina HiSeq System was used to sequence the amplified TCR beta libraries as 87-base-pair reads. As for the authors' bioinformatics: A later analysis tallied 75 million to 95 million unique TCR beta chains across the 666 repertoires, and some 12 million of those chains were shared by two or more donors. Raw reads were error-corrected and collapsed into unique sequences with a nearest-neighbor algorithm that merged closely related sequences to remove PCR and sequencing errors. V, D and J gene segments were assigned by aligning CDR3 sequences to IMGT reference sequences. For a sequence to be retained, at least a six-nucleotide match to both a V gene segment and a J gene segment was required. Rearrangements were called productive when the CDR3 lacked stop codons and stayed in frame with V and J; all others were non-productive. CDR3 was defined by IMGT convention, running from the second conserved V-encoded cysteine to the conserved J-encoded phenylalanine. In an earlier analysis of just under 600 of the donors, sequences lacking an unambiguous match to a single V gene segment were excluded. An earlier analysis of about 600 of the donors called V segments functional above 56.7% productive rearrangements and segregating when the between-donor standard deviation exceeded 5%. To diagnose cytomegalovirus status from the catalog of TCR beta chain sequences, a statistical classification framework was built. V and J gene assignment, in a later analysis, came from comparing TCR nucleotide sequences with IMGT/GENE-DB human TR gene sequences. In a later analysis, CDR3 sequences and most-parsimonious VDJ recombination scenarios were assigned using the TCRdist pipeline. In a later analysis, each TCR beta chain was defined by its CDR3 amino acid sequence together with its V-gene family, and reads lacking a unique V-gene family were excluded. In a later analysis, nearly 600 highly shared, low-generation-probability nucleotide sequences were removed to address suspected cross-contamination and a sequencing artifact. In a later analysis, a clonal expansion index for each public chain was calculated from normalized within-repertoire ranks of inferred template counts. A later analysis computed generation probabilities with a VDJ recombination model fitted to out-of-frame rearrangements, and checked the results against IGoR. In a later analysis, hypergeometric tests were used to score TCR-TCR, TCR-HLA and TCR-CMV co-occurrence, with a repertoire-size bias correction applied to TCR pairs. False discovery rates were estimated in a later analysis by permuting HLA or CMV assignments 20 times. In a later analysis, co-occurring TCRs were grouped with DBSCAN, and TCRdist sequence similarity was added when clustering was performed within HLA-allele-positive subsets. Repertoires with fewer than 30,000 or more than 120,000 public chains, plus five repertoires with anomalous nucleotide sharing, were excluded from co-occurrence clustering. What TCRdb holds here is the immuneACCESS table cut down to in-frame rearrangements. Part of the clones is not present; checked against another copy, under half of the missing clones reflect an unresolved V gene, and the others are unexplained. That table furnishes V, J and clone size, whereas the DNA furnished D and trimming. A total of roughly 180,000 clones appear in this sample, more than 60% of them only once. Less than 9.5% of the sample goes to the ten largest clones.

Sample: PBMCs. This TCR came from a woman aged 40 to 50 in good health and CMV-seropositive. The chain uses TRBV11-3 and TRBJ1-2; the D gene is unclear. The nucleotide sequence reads TGTGCCAGCAGCTTAGATCGGTGTTCGGATGGCTACACCTTC. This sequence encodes CASSLDRCSDGYTF.